This TCR beta chain is from a study of shared clonotypes between healthy human individuals. Regarding the study as a whole: Clonotype sharing across several donors was observed for approximately 5% of naive CD4 clonotypes.

Details on this clone: Its antigen is undetermined.

The authors loaded about 200 ng DNA, about 30,000 T cell genomes, into sorted-subset replicate PCRs. Sequencing used immunoSEQ multiplex PCR; TCRdb keeps in-frame clones, though not all of them. Of about 2.2 million clones listed, around 93% were seen once; the top ten hold approximately 1.6%. The naive CD8 population came from CD45RO-negative cells selected for CCR7, without terminally differentiated effector memory CD45RA+ cells. The specimen sequenced was naive CD8+ T cells from PBMCs. The receptor comes from a man younger than 35 in good health. Some clones in this sample may be carry-over from other donors' samples.

Here the CDR3 reads CSVALTGLYTDTQYF. The CDR3 bases are TGCAGCGTAGCCCTTACGGGGCTTTACACAGATACGCAGTATTTT. The V and J genes are TRBV29-1 and TRBJ2-3; D may be TRBD1 or TRBD2 (5 bases each). CDR3 length equals 15 residues. CDR1 SQVTM and CDR2 ANQGSEA come from the germline V gene. Trimming took off 6 bases at V and 2 bases at J, with 18 bases between the two ends.